The T cell receptor (beta chain) described here comes from a study of T cell repertoires in cytomegalovirus infection. Study-wide context: Used in the study were CMV epitopes, some recently identified and HLA-C-restricted, others well-studied and HLA-B-restricted. Indications came from public TCR beta signatures; they pointed to CMV infection and to a matching HLA type. General observations from the study: HLA-C-restricted CMV clonotypes gave the most frequent clonotype in two of eight donors. CMV carriers with the relevant HLA were identified by cumulative public TCR beta family frequency.

Each CDR3 protein is one row after TCRdb ran MiXCR on the reads. The top ten clones hold roughly 13% of a sample with about 770,000 distinct CDR3 sequences, about 29% of them seen once. Comment on this clonotype: Antigen: not known.

Looked up from germline, CDR1 is MNHNS and CDR2 is SASEGT. The CDR3 loop spans 12 amino acids. V was trimmed by 1 base and J by 8 bases, leaving 8 bases between them. The rearrangement joins TRBV6-1 to TRBJ1-2, with unresolved D. The TCR sequence derives from a human donor in good health (CMV status not recorded). Some clones in this sample may be carry-over from other donors' samples. This specimen consisted of cultured CD8+ T cells from PBMCs, obtained from culture after CMV antigen stimulation. CDR3 DNA: TGTGCCAGCAGTGAAGGAACGTGGGGCTACACCTTC. Its protein is CASSEGTWGYTF.